This T cell receptor (beta chain) was identified during a study of cytomegalovirus exposure and HLA in healthy donors. Remarks on this clone: Its antigen remains unidentified.

The donors comprised healthy bone marrow donors. The V segment lost 0 bases and the J segment 0 bases; nucleotides outside the gene matches: 5. Germline V gene lookup returns CDR1 ENHRY and CDR2 SYGVKD. This CDR3 has 17 residues. The study, taken as a whole, reports: Most CMV-associated TCR beta chains were later found to appear HLA-restricted.

It was with 60 Vbeta and 13 Jbeta primers that the PCR ran. In the authors' workflow: It was a later analysis that counted about 80 million unique TCR beta chains, of which 9.5 million to 14 million were shared. Libraries were prepared by immunoSEQ multiplex PCR; TCRdb keeps only in-frame clonotypes and omits some of them. V and J calls plus clone size are reproduced from that table; the DNA served to infer D and trimming. Of roughly 110,000 clones in the sample, more than 65% were seen once. This TCR derives from a man in his forties in good health and CMV-seropositive. The material sequenced was PBMCs. The chain links TRBV10-3 to TRBJ1-5, with 7 bases identical to TRBD1. The CDR3 sequence is CAISESDRVYSNQPQHF. CDR3 nucleotide sequence: TGTGCCATCAGTGAGTCCGACAGGGTTTATAGCAATCAGCCCCAGCATTTT.